This T cell receptor (beta chain) was sequenced during a study of shared clonotypes between healthy human individuals. Study at large: Three CD4 naive, three CD4 memory, two CD8 naive and one CD8 memory plate were used per donor. Overall study results and limits: Rarefaction showed that sequencing of sorted subsets was incomplete (despite large depth).

The count of this clone is one. Its cognate antigen is unknown. Naive CD8 cells comprised CD45RO-negative, CCR7-positively selected cells, excluding terminally differentiated effector memory CD45RA+ cells. Each donor was a Caucasian adult residing in Nashville, Tennessee. Authors' analysis steps: Filtering was not the same, since immunoSEQ gave junction-only sequences without quality scores. Sequencing used immunoSEQ multiplex PCR; TCRdb keeps in-frame clones, though not all of them. V, J and clone size are taken as reported in that table, and D and trimming were inferred from the DNA itself. The sample includes about 2 million clones, roughly 94% of them seen just once. The clonotype comes from a man aged 18 to 29 in good health. Sequencing used naive CD8+ T cells sorted from blood.

CDR3: CASSLNADRELWGYF. As DNA, the CDR3 is TGTGCCAGCAGCTTAAACGCGGACAGGGAGCTCTGGGGGTATTTT. This chain links TRBV7-9 with TRBJ2-3; 8 nucleotides line up with TRBD1. Looked up from germline, CDR1 is SEHNR and CDR2 is FQNEAQ (reference sequence). V lost 2 bases, J lost 14 bases, and 15 bases stayed unmatched. The CDR3 is 15 amino acids. Together with reference TRBV7-9 and TRBJ2-3, the CDR3 gives the full variable domain: DTGVSQNPRHKITKRGQNVTFRCDPISEHNRLYWYRQTLGQGPEFLTYFQNEAQLEKSRLLSDRFSAERPKGSFSTLEIQRTEQGDSAMYLCASSLNADRELWGYFGPGTRLTVL.